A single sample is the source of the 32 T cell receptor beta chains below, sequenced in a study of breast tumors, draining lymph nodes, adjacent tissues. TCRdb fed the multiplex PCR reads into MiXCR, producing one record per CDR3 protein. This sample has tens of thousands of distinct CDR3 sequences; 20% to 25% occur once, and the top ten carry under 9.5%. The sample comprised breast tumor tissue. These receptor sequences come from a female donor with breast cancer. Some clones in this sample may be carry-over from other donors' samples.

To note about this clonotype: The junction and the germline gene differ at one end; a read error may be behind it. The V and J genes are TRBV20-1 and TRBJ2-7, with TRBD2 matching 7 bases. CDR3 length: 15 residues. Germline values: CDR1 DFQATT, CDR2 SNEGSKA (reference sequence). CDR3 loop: CSARDVGGSYYEQCF. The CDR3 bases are TGCAGCGCTAGAGATGTAGGCGGGAGTTACTACGAGCAGTGCTTC.

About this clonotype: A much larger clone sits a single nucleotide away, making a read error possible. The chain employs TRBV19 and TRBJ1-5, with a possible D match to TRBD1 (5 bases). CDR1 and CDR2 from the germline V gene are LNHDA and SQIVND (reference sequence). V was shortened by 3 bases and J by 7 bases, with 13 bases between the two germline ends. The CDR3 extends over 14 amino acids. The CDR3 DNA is TGTGCCAGTAGTATTCCAACAGGTGGGCAGCCCCAGCATTTT. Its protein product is CASSIPTGGQPQHF.

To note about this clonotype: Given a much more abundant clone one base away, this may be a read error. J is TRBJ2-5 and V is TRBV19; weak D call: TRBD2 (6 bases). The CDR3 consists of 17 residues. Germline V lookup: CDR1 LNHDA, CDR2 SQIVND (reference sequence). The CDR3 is CASSIGSTRYSGETRYF. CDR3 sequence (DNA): TGTGCCAGTAGTATCGGGTCCACCCGCTACTCGGGGGAGACCCGGTACTTC.

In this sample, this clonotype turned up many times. CDR3 nucleotides: TGTGCCAGCAGCGAACCAAGAGGACTGCCTAGCACAGATACGCAGTATTTT. The encoded protein is CASSEPRGLPSTDTQYF. The chain combines TRBV9 with TRBJ2-3; TRBD2 might be the D (5 bases). V lost 3 bases to trimming and J lost 0 bases, with 17 bases between them. The length of the CDR3 is 17 residues. In germline, CDR1 is SGDLS, CDR2 YYNGEE.

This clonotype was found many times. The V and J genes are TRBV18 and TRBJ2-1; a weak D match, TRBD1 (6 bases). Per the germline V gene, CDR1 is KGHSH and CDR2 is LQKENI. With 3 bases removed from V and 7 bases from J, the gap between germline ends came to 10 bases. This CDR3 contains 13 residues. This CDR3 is CASSPRQGNEQFF. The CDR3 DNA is TGTGCCAGCTCACCGAGGCAGGGGAATGAGCAGTTCTTC.

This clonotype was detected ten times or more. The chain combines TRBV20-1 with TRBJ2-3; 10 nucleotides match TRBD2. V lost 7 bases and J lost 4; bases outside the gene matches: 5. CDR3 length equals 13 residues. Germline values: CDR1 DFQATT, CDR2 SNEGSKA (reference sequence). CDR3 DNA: TGCAGTGGGGCCGGGACTAGCGCAGATACGCAGTATTTT. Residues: CSGAGTSADTQYF.

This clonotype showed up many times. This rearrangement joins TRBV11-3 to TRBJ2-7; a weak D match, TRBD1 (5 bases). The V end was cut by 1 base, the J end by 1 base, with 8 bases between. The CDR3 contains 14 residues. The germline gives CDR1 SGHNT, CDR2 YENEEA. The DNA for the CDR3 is TGTGCCAGCAGCTTAGGACAGAATTCCTACGAGCAGTACTTC. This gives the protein CASSLGQNSYEQYF.

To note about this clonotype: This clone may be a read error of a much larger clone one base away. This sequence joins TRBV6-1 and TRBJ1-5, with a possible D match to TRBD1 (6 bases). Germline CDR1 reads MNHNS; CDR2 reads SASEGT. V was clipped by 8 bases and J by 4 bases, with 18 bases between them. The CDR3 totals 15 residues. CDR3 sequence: CASARGGGQNQPQHF. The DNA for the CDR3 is TGTGCCAGCGCTAGGGGCGGGGGGCAGAATCAGCCCCAGCATTTT.

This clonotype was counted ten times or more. The CDR3 protein is CSAREALSSQSDTGELFF. In DNA, the CDR3 is TGCAGTGCTAGAGAGGCTCTCTCATCTCAGTCGGACACCGGGGAGCTGTTTTTT. The V gene is TRBV20-1, the J gene TRBJ2-2; D is undetermined. CDR3 length: 18 amino acids. Germline-derived CDR1 and CDR2 are DFQATT and SNEGSKA (reference sequence). Trimming pared 0 bases from V and 3 bases from J, leaving 20 bases between.

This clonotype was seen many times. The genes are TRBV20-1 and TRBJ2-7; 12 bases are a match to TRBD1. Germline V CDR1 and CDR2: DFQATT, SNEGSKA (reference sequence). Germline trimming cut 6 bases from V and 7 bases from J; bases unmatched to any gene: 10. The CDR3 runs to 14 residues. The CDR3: CSADWGQGAREQYF. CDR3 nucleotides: TGCAGTGCCGACTGGGGACAGGGGGCTAGAGAGCAGTACTTC.

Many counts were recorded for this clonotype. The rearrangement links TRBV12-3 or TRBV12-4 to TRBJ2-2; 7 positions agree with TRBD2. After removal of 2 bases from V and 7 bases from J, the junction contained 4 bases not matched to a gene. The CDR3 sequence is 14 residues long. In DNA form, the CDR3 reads TGTGCCAGCAGTTTAAGGCGGGAGAACGGGGAGCTGTTTTTT. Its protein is CASSLRRENGELFF.

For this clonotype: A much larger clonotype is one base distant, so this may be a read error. In nucleotides, the CDR3 is TGCGCCAGCAGCTTGGAAGGGCTTGAAGATACGCAGTATTTT. Encoded protein: CASSLEGLEDTQYF. The chain has TRBV5-1 and TRBJ2-3; D is unresolved. Deletions cut 0 bases from V and 5 bases from J, with 10 bases between. This CDR3 is built from 14 residues. Germline V gene data show CDR1 as SGHRS and CDR2 as YFSETQ.

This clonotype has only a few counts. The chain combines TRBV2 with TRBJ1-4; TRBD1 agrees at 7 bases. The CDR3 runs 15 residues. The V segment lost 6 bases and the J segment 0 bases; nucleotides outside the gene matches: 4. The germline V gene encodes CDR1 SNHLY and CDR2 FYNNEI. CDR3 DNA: TGTGCCAGCAGCACTCAGGGGGCAACTAATGAAAAACTGTTTTTT. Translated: CASSTQGATNEKLFF. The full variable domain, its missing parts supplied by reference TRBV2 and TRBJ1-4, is EPEVTQTPSHQVTQMGQEVILRCVPISNHLYFYWYRQILGQKVEFLVSFYNNEISEKSEIFDDQFSVERPDGSNFTLKIRSTKLEDSAMYFCASSTQGATNEKLFFGSGTQLSVL.

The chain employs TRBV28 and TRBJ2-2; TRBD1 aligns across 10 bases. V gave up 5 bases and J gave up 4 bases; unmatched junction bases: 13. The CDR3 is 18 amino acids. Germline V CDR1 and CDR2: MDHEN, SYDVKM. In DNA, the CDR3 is TGTGCCAGCAGTAATAGACCCGGGACAGGGGACACCACCGGGGAGCTGTTTTTT. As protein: CASSNRPGTGDTTGELFF.

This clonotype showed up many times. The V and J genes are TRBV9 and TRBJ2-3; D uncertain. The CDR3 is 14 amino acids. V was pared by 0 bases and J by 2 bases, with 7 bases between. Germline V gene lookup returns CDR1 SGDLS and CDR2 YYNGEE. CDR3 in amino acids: CASSVGGDTDTQYF. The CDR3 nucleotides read TGTGCCAGCAGCGTAGGCGGAGACACAGATACGCAGTATTTT. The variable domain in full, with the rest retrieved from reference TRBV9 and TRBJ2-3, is DSGVTQTPKHLITATGQRVTLRCSPRSGDLSVYWYQQSLDQGLQFLIQYYNGEERAKGNILERFSAQQFPDLHSELNLSSLELGDSALYFCASSVGGDTDTQYFGPGTRLTVL.

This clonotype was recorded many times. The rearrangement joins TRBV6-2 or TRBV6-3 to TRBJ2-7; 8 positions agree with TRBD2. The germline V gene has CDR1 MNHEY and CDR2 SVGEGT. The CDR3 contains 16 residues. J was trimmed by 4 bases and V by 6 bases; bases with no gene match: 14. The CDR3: CASRGAGGSLTYEQYF. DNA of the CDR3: TGTGCCAGCAGGGGGGCGGGAGGTTCGCTGACGTACGAGCAGTACTTC.

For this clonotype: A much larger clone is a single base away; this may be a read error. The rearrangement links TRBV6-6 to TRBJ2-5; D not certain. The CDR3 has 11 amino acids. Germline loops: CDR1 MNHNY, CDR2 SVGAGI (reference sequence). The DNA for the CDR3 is TGTGCCAGCAGTCGTCAAGAGGCCCAGTACTTC. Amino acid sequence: CASSRQEAQYF.

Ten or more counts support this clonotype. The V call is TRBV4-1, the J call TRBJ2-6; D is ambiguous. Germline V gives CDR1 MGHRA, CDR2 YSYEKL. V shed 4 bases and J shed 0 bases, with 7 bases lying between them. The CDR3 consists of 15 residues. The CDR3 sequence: CASSPILSGANVLTF. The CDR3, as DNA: TGCGCCAGCAGCCCCATACTCTCTGGGGCCAACGTCCTGACTTTC.

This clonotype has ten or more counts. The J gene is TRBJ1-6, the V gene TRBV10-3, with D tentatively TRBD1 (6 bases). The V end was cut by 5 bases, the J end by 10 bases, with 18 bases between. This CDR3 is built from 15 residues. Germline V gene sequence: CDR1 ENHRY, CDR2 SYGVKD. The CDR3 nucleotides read TGTGCCATCAGTCCCCGGGACAATGGGAACTCACCCCTCCACTTT. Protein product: CAISPRDNGNSPLHF.

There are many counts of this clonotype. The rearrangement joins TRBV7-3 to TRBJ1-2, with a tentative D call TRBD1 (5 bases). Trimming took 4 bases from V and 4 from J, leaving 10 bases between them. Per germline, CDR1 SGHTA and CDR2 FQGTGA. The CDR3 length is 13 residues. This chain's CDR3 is CASSSEGAYGYTF. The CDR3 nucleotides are TGTGCCAGCAGCTCCGAAGGGGCCTATGGCTACACCTTC.

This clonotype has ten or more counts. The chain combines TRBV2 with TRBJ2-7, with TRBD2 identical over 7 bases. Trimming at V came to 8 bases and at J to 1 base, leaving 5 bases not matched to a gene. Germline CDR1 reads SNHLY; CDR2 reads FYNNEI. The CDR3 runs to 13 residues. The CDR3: CASAAGLSYEQYF. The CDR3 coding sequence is TGTGCCAGCGCCGCGGGACTATCCTACGAGCAGTACTTC.

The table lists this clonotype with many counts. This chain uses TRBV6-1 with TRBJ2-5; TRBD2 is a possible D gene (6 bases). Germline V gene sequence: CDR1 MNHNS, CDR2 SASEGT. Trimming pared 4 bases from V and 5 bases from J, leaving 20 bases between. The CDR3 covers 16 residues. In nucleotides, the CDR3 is TGTGCCAGCAGTGGAAGCGGGCTGAGGCCTGGGGAGACCCAGTACTTC. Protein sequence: CASSGSGLRPGETQYF.

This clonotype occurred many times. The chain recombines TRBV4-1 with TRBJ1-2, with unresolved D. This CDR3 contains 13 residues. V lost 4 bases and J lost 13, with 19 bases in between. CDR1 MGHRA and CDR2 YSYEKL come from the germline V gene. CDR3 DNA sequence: TGCGCCAGCAGCCCGTTGATAGAGCTAATCTGCACCTTC. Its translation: CASSPLIELICTF.

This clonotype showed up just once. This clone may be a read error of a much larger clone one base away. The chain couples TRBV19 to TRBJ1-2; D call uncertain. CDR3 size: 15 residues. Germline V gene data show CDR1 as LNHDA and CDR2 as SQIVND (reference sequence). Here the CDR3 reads CASSIGAGGTYGHTF. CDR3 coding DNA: TGTGCCAGTAGTATAGGAGCAGGAGGTACCTATGGCCACACCTTC.

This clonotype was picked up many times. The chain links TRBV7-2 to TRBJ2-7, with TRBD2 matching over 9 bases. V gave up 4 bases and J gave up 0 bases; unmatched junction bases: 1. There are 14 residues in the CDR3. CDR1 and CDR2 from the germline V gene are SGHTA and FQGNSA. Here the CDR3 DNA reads TGTGCCAGCAGCTGGGGACTAGCCTCCTACGAGCAGTACTTC. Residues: CASSWGLASYEQYF.

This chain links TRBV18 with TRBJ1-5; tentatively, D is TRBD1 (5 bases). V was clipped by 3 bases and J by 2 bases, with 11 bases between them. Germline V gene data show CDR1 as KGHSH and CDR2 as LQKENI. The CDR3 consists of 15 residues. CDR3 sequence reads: CASSPGQGGNQPQHF. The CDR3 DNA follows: TGTGCCAGCTCACCTGGCCAAGGGGGCAATCAGCCCCAGCATTTT.

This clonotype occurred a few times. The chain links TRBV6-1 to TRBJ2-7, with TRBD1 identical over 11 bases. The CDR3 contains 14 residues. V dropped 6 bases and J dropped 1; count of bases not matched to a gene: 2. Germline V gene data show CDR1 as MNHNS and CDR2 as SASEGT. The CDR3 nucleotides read TGTGCCAGCAGCAGGGACAGGGGGTCCTACGAGCAGTACTTC. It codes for CASSRDRGSYEQYF.

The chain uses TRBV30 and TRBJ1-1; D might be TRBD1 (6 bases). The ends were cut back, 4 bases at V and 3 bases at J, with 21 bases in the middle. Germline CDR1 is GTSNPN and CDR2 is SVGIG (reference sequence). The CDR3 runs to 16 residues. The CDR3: CAWTQGEKGSYTEAFF. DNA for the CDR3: TGTGCCTGGACACAGGGAGAGAAGGGTTCGTACACTGAAGCTTTCTTT.

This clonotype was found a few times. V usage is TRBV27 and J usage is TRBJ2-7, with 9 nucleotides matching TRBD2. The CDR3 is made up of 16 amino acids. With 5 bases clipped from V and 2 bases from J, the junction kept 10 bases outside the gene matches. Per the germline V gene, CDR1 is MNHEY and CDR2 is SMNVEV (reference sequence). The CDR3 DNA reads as TGTGCCAGCAGTCCTGGGACTAGCTGGCCCACCTACGAGCAGTACTTC. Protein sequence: CASSPGTSWPTYEQYF.

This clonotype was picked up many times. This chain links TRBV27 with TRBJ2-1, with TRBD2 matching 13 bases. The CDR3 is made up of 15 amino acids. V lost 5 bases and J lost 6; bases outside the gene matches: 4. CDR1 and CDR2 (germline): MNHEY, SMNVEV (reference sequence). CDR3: CASSPGLAGANEQFF. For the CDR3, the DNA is TGTGCCAGCAGTCCCGGACTAGCGGGAGCCAATGAGCAGTTCTTC.

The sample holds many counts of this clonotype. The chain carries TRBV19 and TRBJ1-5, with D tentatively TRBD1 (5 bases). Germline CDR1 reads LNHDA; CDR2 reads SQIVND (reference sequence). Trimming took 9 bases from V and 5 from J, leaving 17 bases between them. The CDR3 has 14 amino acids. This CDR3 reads CASCRSGFYQPQHF. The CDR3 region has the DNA TGTGCCAGCTGCCGATCAGGGTTCTATCAGCCCCAGCATTTT.

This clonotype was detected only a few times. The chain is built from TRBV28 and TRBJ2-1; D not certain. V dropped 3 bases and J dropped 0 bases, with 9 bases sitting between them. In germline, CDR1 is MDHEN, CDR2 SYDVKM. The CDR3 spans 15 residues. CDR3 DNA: TGTGCCAGCAGTTTTGTGGGTAGCTCCTACAATGAGCAGTTCTTC. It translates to CASSFVGSSYNEQFF.